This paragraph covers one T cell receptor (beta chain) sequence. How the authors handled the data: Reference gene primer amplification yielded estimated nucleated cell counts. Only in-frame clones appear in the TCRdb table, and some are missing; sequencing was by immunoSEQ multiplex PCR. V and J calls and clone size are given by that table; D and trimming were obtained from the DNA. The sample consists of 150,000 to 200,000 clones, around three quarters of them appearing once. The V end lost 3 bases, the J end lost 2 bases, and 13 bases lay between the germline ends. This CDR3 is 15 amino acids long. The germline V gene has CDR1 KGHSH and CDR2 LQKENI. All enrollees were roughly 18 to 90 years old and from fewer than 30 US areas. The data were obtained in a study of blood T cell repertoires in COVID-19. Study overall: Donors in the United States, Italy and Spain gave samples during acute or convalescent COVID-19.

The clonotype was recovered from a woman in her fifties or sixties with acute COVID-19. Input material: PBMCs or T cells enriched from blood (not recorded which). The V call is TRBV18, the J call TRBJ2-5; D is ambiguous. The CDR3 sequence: CASSPVGFGQETQYF. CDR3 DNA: TGTGCCAGCTCACCGGTTGGTTTCGGGCAAGAGACCCAGTACTTC.